This T cell receptor beta chain was observed in a study of shared clonotypes between healthy human individuals. The overall study: Sampling drew on donors who were a couple of women and three men aged 18 to 49.

As concerns this clone: The antigen remains unidentified.

The CDR3 contains 15 residues. With V trimmed by 7 bases and J by 1 base, 9 bases remained unmatched. CDR1 and CDR2 from the germline V gene are SGHVS and FQNEAQ. Replicate PCRs from sorted subsets contained around 190 ng DNA, which is around 29,000 T cell genomes. Measured with immunoSEQ multiplex PCR; TCRdb has only the in-frame clones, and not every one. The table records under 1,100,000 clones, 70% to 80% of them present only once. General study points: Apart from blood, nothing was sampled; tissue repertoires likely differ.

Sequencing was performed on memory CD4+ T cells sorted from blood. As for subset: CD45RA-negative fraction. This TCR came from a man between 18 and 29 years old in good health. The chain is built from TRBV7-8 and TRBJ1-1; 7 bases fit TRBD1. Written as DNA, the CDR3 is TGTGCCAGCAACAACGGACAGGCGTCGAACACTGAAGCTTTCTTT. Translation gives CASNNGQASNTEAFF.